Below are 8 T cell receptor beta chains sequenced from a single sample in a study of shared clonotypes between healthy human individuals. Terminally differentiated effector memory CD45RA+ cells were left out of the naive CD8 fraction, which was CD45RO-negative and positively selected for CCR7. Assay used: immunoSEQ multiplex PCR; TCRdb lists only in-frame clones, some missing. The repertoire holds about 590,000 clones, with 95% to 96% as singletons. The specimen sequenced was naive CD8+ T cells sorted from blood. The source is a woman younger than 45 in good health.

The V call is TRBV7-9, the J call TRBJ1-1; D uncertain. Germline V lookup: CDR1 SEHNR, CDR2 FQNEAQ (reference sequence). This CDR3 region has 13 residues. Trimming shortened V by 2 bases and J by 1 base, and 5 bases separated the two germline ends. The CDR3 reads CASSLPQNTEAFF. In nucleotides, the CDR3 is TGTGCCAGCAGCTTACCACAGAACACTGAAGCTTTCTTT.

The chain is built from TRBV4-1 and TRBJ2-7; either TRBD1 or TRBD2 may supply D (5 bases each). This CDR3 contains 15 residues. Germline-derived CDR1 and CDR2 are MGHRA and YSYEKL. V was trimmed by 3 bases and J by 0 bases, leaving 12 bases between them. In DNA form, the CDR3 reads TGCGCCAGCAGCCACCGGGACGGCCCCTCCTACGAGCAGTACTTC. This gives the protein CASSHRDGPSYEQYF.

The chain carries TRBV28 and TRBJ2-1, with D unresolved. This CDR3 contains 15 residues. V lost 3 bases to trimming and J lost 2 bases, with 11 bases between them. The germline gives CDR1 MDHEN, CDR2 SYDVKM. The CDR3 reads CASSFMLVAYNEQFF. CDR3 nucleotides: TGTGCCAGCAGTTTTATGCTGGTTGCCTACAATGAGCAGTTCTTC.

The chain employs TRBV5-4 and TRBJ2-3; unclear D gene. V lost 3 bases, J lost 0 bases, and 11 bases lay in between. In germline, CDR1 is SGHNT, CDR2 YYREEE (reference sequence). This CDR3 comprises 15 residues. DNA for the CDR3: TGTGCCAGCAGCTCCCTTACGGCTAGCACAGATACGCAGTATTTT. This gives the protein CASSSLTASTDTQYF. The full variable domain, with the rest looked up from reference TRBV5-4 and TRBJ2-3, is ETGVTQSPTHLIKTRGQQVTLRCSSQSGHNTVSWYQQALGQGPQFIFQYYREEENGRGNFPPRFSGLQFPNYSSELNVNALELDDSALYLCASSSLTASTDTQYFGPGTRLTVL.

V gene TRBV7-9 combines with J gene TRBJ2-7; D is ambiguous. Deletions cut 5 bases from V and 5 bases from J, with 13 bases between. Germline V gene sequence: CDR1 SEHNR, CDR2 FQNEAQ (reference sequence). The CDR3 is made up of 13 amino acids. The CDR3 nucleotides read TGTGCCAGCAGCGCCACCCGGCTTGACGAGCAGTACTTC. This translates into CASSATRLDEQYF. The entire variable domain, with the rest obtained from reference TRBV7-9 and TRBJ2-7, is as follows: DTGVSQNPRHKITKRGQNVTFRCDPISEHNRLYWYRQTLGQGPEFLTYFQNEAQLEKSRLLSDRFSAERPKGSFSTLEIQRTEQGDSAMYLCASSATRLDEQYFGPGTRLTVT.

The CDR3 loop is CASSIGENYEQYF. In DNA form, the CDR3 reads TGTGCCAGCAGTATAGGGGAGAACTACGAGCAGTACTTC. The gene calls are TRBV27 and TRBJ2-7; D tentatively fits TRBD1 or TRBD2 (5 bases each). Deletions cut 5 bases from V and 3 bases from J, with 11 bases between. The germline V gene encodes CDR1 MNHEY and CDR2 SMNVEV (reference sequence). CDR3 length: 13 residues.

The rearrangement links TRBV10-3 to TRBJ2-5, with 8 bases identical to TRBD1. There are 14 residues in the CDR3. Unmatched junction bases numbered 8, after V lost 6 bases and J lost 5 bases. CDR1 ENHRY and CDR2 SYGVKD come from the germline V gene. This CDR3 reads CAISDWTGLETQYF. The DNA of the CDR3 is TGTGCCATCAGCGATTGGACAGGGTTGGAGACCCAGTACTTC.

V gene TRBV5-8 combines with J gene TRBJ2-5; D is undetermined. The CDR3 runs 14 residues. The V end was cut by 5 bases, the J end by 1 base, with 12 bases between. Germline CDR1 SGHTS, CDR2 YDEGEE. The CDR3, as DNA: TGTGCCAGCAGGGCGGCACCCGTCCAAGAGACCCAGTACTTC. Translated: CASRAAPVQETQYF.